The clone carrying this T cell receptor beta chain is a singleton in its sample. Each CDR3 protein is one row after TCRdb ran MiXCR on the RT-PCR reads. The sample includes fewer than 2,000 distinct CDR3 sequences, 8.7% seen only once; the top ten take roughly 13%. The data originate from a study of immune reconstitution after stem cell transplant in scleroderma. The V gene's germline CDR1 is DFQATT and CDR2 SNEGSKA (reference sequence). Trimming left V 0 bases short and J 3 bases short, with 16 bases between. This CDR3 is 16 amino acids long. The sequence was obtained from a female donor with systemic sclerosis. V gene TRBV20-1 combines with J gene TRBJ2-3; D might be TRBD2 (6 bases). This material was obtained before or after autologous hematopoietic stem cell transplantation (not recorded which). CDR3 residues: CSARDMGGMFTDTQYF. DNA of the CDR3: TGCAGTGCTAGAGATATGGGCGGGATGTTTACAGATACGCAGTATTTT.